The clone carrying this T cell receptor (beta chain) turned up a few times. What it recognizes is unknown. Library preparation (for TCRbeta) was performed with unique molecular identifiers. In TCRdb, the PCR reads were re-called with MiXCR into one record per CDR3 protein. The profile covers around 450,000 distinct CDR3 sequences, with around 16% appearing a single time and around 28% taken by the ten largest. The sample belongs to a study of T-cell reconstitution after alpha-beta-depleted transplantation in children. Overall study results and limits: In patients about two months after transplant, alpha-beta T cells reportedly arose from several hundred expanded graft clones. After transplant, high TCRbeta diversity at day 60 in some patients arose from surviving recipient T cells and thymic progenitors. The authors attributed T-cell counts and diversity one year after transplant mostly to newly produced T cells.

The source of this sequence is a boy in the first two years of life who had a stem cell transplant for Wiskott-Aldrich syndrome, so the T cells may come from the graft donor. The sequenced sample was PBMCs, mostly from graft donor cells, obtained 360 days after TCRalphabeta/CD19-depleted stem cell transplant.

The CDR3 spells CSVGVTGADEQYF. CDR3 DNA sequence: TGCAGCGTTGGGGTGACAGGGGCGGACGAGCAGTACTTC. This sequence joins TRBV29-1 and TRBJ2-7; 8 nucleotides match TRBD1. V shed 4 bases and J 5 bases; nucleotides not matched to a gene: 7. Germline CDR1 reads SQVTM; CDR2 reads ANQGSEA. The CDR3 is 13 amino acids.